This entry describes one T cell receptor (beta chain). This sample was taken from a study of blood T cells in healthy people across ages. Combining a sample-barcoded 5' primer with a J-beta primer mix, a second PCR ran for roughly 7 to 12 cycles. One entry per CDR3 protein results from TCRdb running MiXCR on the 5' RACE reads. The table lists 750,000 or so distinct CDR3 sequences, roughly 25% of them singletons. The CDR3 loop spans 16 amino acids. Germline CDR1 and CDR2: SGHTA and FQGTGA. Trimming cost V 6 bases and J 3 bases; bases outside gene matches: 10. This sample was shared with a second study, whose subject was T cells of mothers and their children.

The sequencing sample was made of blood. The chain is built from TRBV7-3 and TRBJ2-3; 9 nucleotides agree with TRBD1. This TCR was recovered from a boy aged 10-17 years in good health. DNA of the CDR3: TGTGCCAGCAGTTGGGGACAGGGTGTTATTACAGATACGCAGTATTTT. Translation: CASSWGQGVITDTQYF.